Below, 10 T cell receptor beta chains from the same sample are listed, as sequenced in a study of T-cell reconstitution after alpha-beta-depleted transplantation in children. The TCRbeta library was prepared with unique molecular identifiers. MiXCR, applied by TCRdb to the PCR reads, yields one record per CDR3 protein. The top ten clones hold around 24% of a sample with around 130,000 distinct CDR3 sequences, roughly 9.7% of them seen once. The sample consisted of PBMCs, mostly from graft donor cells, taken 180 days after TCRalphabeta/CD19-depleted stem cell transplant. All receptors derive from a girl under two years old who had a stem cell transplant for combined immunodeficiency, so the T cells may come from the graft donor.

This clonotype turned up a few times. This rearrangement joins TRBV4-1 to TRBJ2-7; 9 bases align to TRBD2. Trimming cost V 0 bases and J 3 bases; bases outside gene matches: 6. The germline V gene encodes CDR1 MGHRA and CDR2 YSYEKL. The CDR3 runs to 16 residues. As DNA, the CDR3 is TGCGCCAGCAGCCAAGACGGGCGGGGGGGCCTCTACGAGCAGTACTTC. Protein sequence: CASSQDGRGGLYEQYF.

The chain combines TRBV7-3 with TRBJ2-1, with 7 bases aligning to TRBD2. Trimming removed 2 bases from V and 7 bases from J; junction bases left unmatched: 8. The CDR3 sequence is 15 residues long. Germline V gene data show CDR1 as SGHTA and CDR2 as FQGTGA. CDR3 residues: CASSLGGGSANEQFF. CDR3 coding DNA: TGTGCCAGCAGCTTAGGCGGGGGTTCGGCGAATGAGCAGTTCTTC.

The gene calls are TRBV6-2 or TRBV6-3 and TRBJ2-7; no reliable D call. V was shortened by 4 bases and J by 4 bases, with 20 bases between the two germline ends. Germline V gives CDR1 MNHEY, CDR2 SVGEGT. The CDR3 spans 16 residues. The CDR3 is CASSSPGVRLFYEQYF. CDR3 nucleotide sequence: TGTGCCAGCAGTTCCCCTGGAGTACGTCTGTTTTACGAGCAGTACTTC.

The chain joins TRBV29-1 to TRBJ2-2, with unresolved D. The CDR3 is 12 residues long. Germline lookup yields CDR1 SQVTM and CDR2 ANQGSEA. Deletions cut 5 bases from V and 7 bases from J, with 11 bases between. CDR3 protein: CSVFLVSGELFF. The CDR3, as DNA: TGCAGCGTTTTCTTAGTGAGCGGGGAGCTGTTTTTT.

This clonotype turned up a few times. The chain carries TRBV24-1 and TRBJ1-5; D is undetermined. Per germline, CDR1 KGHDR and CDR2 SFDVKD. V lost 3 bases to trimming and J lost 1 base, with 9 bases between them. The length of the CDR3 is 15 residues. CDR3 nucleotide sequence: TGTGCCACCAGTGATGGGTTTAAGAGCAATCAGCCCCAGCATTTT. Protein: CATSDGFKSNQPQHF.

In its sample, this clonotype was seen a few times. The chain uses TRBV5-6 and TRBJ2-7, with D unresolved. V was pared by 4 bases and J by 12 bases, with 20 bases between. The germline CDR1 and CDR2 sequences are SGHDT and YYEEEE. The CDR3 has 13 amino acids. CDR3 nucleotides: TGTGCCAGCAGCAAGAAGACGCTTCCCCCAGGGTACTTC. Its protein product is CASSKKTLPPGYF.

Here the CDR3 DNA reads TGTGCCAGCAGTTTGCCCTCCGTGTGGGGGCGCGTAAGGAAGTATTTT. Encoded protein: CASSLPSVWGRVRKYF. The chain joins TRBV28 to TRBJ2-3, with a weak D call TRBD1 (6 bases). This CDR3 is 16 amino acids long. Trimming took off 3 bases at V and 13 bases at J, with 26 bases between the two ends. CDR1 MDHEN and CDR2 SYDVKM come from the germline V gene.

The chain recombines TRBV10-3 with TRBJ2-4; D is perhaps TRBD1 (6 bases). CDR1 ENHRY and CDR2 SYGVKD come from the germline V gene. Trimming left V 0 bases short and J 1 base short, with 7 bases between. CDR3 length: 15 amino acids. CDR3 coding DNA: TGTGCCATCAGTGAGTCGAGGGGGGCCAAAAACATTCAGTACTTC. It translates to CAISESRGAKNIQYF.

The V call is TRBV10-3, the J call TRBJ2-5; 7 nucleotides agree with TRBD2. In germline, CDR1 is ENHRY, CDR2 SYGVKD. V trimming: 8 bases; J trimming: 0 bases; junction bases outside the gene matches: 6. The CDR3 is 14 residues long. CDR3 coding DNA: TGTGCCATCTCCTACGGGGGGTACCAAGAGACCCAGTACTTC. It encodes CAISYGGYQETQYF.

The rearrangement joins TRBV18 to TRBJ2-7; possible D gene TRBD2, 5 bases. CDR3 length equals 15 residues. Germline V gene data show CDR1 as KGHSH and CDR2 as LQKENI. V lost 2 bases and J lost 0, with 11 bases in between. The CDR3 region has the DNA TGTGCCAGCTCACCAGTCCGGACTCTCTCCTACGAGCAGTACTTC. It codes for CASSPVRTLSYEQYF.